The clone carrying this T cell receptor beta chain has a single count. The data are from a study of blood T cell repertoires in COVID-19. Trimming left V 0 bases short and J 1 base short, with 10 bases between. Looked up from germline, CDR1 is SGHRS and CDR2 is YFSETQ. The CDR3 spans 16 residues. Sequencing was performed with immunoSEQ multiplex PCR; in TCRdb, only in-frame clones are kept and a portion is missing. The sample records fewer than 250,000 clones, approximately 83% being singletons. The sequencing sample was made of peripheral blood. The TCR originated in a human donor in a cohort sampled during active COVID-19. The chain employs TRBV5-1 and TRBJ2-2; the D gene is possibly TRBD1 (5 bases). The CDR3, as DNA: TGCGCCAGCAGCTTGGTCTGGACACAGAACACCGGGGAGCTGTTTTTT. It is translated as CASSLVWTQNTGELFF. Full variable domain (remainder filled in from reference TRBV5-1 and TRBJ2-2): KAGVTQTPRYLIKTRGQQVTLSCSPISGHRSVSWYQQTPGQGLQFLFEYFSETQRNKGNFPGRFSGRQFSNSRSEMNVSTLELGDSALYLCASSLVWTQNTGELFFGEGSRLTVL.